This record concerns one T cell receptor (beta chain) sequence. The antigen is not known. A much bigger clone sits one base away, suggesting this may be a read error. This sample is drawn from a study of glioma-infiltrating T cells. Overall study context: Dexamethasone exposure before glioma surgery was limited to six or fewer days. Whole-study findings and limits: A blood CDR3 motif signature was depleted in highly divergent patients. Tissue-blood divergence was below expectation in non-neoplastic patients, above in gliomas.

The iRepertoire nested amplicon-rescue multiplex PCR amplified TCR alpha and beta CDR3s from RNA. Input was roughly 85-450 ng of tissue mRNA or PBMC total RNA. One entry per CDR3 protein results from TCRdb running MiXCR on the multiplex PCR reads. The sample lists approximately 400,000 distinct CDR3 sequences; 41% were seen once. The sequence was obtained from a human donor with low-grade glioma or glioblastoma, undergoing nonglioma brain surgery, or in good health (not recorded which). The sample consisted of glioma tissue, nonneoplastic brain tissue, or PBMCs (not recorded which).

CDR3 region: CASSWSDRVAEQFF. In DNA, the CDR3 is TGTGCCAGCAGCTGGAGTGACAGGGTGGCTGAGCAGTTCTTC. The V call is TRBV7-2, the J call TRBJ2-1, with 7 bases fitting TRBD1. V was clipped by 4 bases and J by 9 bases; unmatched bases: 9. CDR1 and CDR2 (germline): SGHTA, FQGNSA. This CDR3 has 14 amino acids.